A single sample is the source of the 2 T cell receptor beta chains below, sequenced in a study of control samples from healthy donors and cancer patients. Sequenced by immunoSEQ multiplex PCR; TCRdb stores in-frame clones only, minus some. The sample features some 190,000 clones, with around 2% in its top ten. Sequencing was performed on blood. The origin of the receptors is a woman under 40 in good health.

The chain is built from TRBV19 and TRBJ2-4; 10 bases fit TRBD1. The CDR3 consists of 16 residues. Germline V gene data show CDR1 as LNHDA and CDR2 as SQIVND (reference sequence). The V gene end was trimmed by 4 bases and the J gene end by 7 bases; junction bases not matched to a gene: 10. This CDR3 reads CASSNMGDRGPNIQYF. The CDR3 DNA follows: TGTGCCAGTAGTAATATGGGGGACAGGGGACCGAACATTCAGTACTTC.

The chain recombines TRBV29-1 with TRBJ1-1; D ambiguous. The CDR3 has 11 residues. Germline V gives CDR1 SQVTM, CDR2 ANQGSEA. V lost 7 bases and J lost 3, with 9 bases in between. The CDR3 is CSARDDTEAFF. The CDR3 DNA is TGCAGCGCAAGAGACGACACTGAAGCTTTCTTT.